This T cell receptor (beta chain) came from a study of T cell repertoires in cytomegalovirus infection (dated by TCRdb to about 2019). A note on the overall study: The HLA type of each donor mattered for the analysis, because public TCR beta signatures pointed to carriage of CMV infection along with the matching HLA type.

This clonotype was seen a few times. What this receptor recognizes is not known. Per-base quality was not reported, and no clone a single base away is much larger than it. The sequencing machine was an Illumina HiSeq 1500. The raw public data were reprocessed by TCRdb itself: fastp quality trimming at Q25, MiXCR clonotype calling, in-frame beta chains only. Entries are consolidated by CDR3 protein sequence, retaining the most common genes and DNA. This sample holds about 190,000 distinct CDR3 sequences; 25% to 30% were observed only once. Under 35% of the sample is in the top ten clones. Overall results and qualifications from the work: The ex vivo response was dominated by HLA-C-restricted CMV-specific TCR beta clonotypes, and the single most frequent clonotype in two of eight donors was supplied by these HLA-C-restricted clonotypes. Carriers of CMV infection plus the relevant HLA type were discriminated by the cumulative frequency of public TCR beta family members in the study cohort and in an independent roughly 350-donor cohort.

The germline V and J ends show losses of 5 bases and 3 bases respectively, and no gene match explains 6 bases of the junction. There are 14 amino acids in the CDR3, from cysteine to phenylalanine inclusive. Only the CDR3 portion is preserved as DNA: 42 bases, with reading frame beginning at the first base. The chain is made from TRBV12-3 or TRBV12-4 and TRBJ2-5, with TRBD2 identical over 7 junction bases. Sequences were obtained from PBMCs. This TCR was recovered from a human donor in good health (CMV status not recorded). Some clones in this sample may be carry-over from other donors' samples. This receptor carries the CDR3 CASSPRDYKETQYF. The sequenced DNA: TGTGCCAGCAGTCCGCGGGACTATAAAGAGACCCAGTACTTC.